One and the same sample provided the 2 T cell receptor beta chains below, sequenced in a study of cytomegalovirus exposure and HLA in healthy donors. The PCR had 60 Vbeta and 13 Jbeta primers. The protocol was immunoSEQ multiplex PCR, while the TCRdb copy is restricted to in-frame clones and leaves out a portion. The sample totals approximately 120,000 clones. Material for sequencing was PBMCs. These receptor sequences come from a man between 25 and 39 years old in good health and CMV-seronegative.

This sequence joins TRBV5-6 and TRBJ2-1, with D perhaps TRBD1 (5 bases). The CDR3 has 15 amino acids. V lost 0 bases and J 9 bases, leaving 16 bases between the germline ends. Germline V lookup: CDR1 SGHDT, CDR2 YYEEEE. The CDR3 sequence is CASSLDFSGQGEQFF. In DNA form, the CDR3 reads TGTGCCAGCAGCTTGGACTTCTCCGGCCAGGGTGAGCAGTTCTTC.

V usage is TRBV2 and J usage is TRBJ2-3, with 7 nucleotides matching TRBD2. Germline-derived CDR1 and CDR2 are SNHLY and FYNNEI. V gave up 1 base and J gave up 6 bases; unmatched junction bases: 4. This CDR3 region has 14 residues. Here the CDR3 DNA reads TGTGCCAGCAGTGAAGGGCAGGGAGGGGATACGCAGTATTTT. It encodes CASSEGQGGDTQYF.